These T cell receptor beta chains were read from a single sample in a study of cytotoxic CD8 clonotypes in ibrutinib-treated CLL. Produced via immunoSEQ multiplex PCR; TCRdb's table is partial and in-frame only. This sample has approximately 150,000 clones, with more than 80% found just once. The sequences come from PBMCs, collected after 24 months of ibrutinib treatment. These receptors originate from a human donor with chronic lymphocytic leukemia. The CDR3 runs from the conserved cysteine through the conserved F or W. D genes are given only for firm matches. The listing skips clone size in some rows; elsewhere it reads once, few, many or a size class.

clone_size,cdr3_length,v_call,d_call,j_call,cdr3_nt,cdr3_aa
NA,13,TRBV29-1,NA,TRBJ2-5,TGCAGCGTTGGGAGACAGCATCAAGAGACCCAGTACTTC,CSVGRQHQETQYF
NA,12,TRBV6-1,NA,TRBJ2-3,TGTGCCAGCAGTGAGACAGGAGATACGCAGTATTTT,CASSETGDTQYF
NA,15,TRBV4-3,NA,TRBJ2-7,TGCGCCAGCAGCCAAGGCAGGGGGGGAACCTACGAGCAGTACTTC,CASSQGRGGTYEQYF
NA,14,TRBV2,TRBD2,TRBJ2-7,TGTGCCAGCAATCTACTAGCGGGGGCCTACGAGCAGTACTTC,CASNLLAGAYEQYF
NA,14,TRBV11-2,NA,TRBJ2-7,TGTGCCAGCGGTCCGACAGGACTTTCCTACGAGCAGTACTTC,CASGPTGLSYEQYF
NA,14,TRBV5-1,NA,TRBJ2-7,TGCGCCAGCAGCCTACAGGCAGCTTCCTACGAGCAGTACTTC,CASSLQAASYEQYF
NA,10,TRBV19,NA,TRBJ2-2,TGTGCCAGTAAGGCCGGGGAGCTGTTTTTT,CASKAGELFF
NA,15,TRBV4-3,TRBD1,TRBJ1-2,TGCGCCAGCAGCCGAGGGAACAGGGGTCCGGAAGGCTACACCTTC,CASSRGNRGPEGYTF
NA,15,TRBV5-1,TRBD2,TRBJ2-1,TGCGCCAGCAGCTTGGTTGGGACTAGGTCCGATGAGCAGTTCTTC,CASSLVGTRSDEQFF
NA,11,TRBV6-1,NA,TRBJ2-7,TGTGCCCTCGACAGGTTTGGAGAGCAGTACTTC,CALDRFGEQYF
NA,15,TRBV5-1,NA,TRBJ1-2,TGCGCCAGCAGCCCCGCTAGGGGGACCGGTGATGGCTACACCTTC,CASSPARGTGDGYTF
once,14,TRBV5-1,NA,TRBJ1-2,TGCGCCAGCAGCTTGGTTATCGCAGGGAAGGGCTACACCTTC,CASSLVIAGKGYTF
few,13,TRBV2,NA,TRBJ1-2,TGTGCCAGCAGTACGGACGAATACTATGGCTACACCTTC,CASSTDEYYGYTF
once,15,TRBV5-1,NA,TRBJ1-2,TGCGCCAGCAGCTTGGCGGGGTTAGCTATCTATGGCTACACCTTC,CASSLAGLAIYGYTF
NA,15,TRBV9,TRBD1,TRBJ2-7,TGTGCCAGCAGCCCCTTGACCCAGGGGGCGGACGAGCAGTACTTC,CASSPLTQGADEQYF
NA,17,TRBV4-1,NA,TRBJ1-1,TGCGCCAGCAGGGCTACCGACAGGAGTATTACGAACACTGAAGCTTTCTTT,CASRATDRSITNTEAFF
NA,14,TRBV7-2,TRBD1,TRBJ2-1,TGTGCCAACAACCGACAGGGGGCGCGAAATGAGCAGTTCTTC,CANNRQGARNEQFF
NA,14,TRBV29-1,NA,TRBJ1-2,TGCAGTAGTAAATCGTTGGGGGGGGCCGATGGCTACACCTTC,CSSKSLGGADGYTF
NA,11,TRBV11-2,NA,TRBJ1-3,TGTGCCAGCACTTCCGGAAACACCATATATTTT,CASTSGNTIYF
NA,16,TRBV6-6,NA,TRBJ1-1,TGTGCCAGCAGTTCCATGGACGGCGGAGGGAACACTGAAGCTTTCTTT,CASSSMDGGGNTEAFF
NA,15,TRBV4-1,NA,TRBJ2-1,TGCGCCAGCAGCCATGCATTTGCCTCCTACAATGAGCAGTTCTTC,CASSHAFASYNEQFF
NA,16,TRBV5-1,TRBD2,TRBJ2-1,TGCGCCAGCAGCTTCGGGAGCGGGAGGGTGGGCAATGAGCAGTTCTTC,CASSFGSGRVGNEQFF
NA,16,TRBV7-2,TRBD1,TRBJ1-5,TGTGCCAGCAGCACCCAAGCGACAGGGGGGAATCAGCCCCAGCATTTT,CASSTQATGGNQPQHF